This entry lists 12 T cell receptor beta chains sequenced from one sample in a study of blood T cell repertoires in COVID-19. The table came from immunoSEQ multiplex PCR; TCRdb's copy has only in-frame clones and leaves some out. This table has 150,000 to 200,000 clones, roughly 81% appearing once. Material: peripheral blood. These receptor sequences come from a woman over 75 with COVID-19, enrolled during active disease.

The chain joins TRBV19 to TRBJ1-5, with D possibly TRBD1 on 5 matching bases. Trimming removed 2 bases from V and 7 bases from J, with 15 bases in between. Germline lookup yields CDR1 LNHDA and CDR2 SQIVND (reference sequence). The CDR3 totals 15 residues. The DNA of the CDR3 is TGTGCCAGTAGTATATCGATGGGGCCCTGGCAGCCCCAGCATTTT. It translates to CASSISMGPWQPQHF. The full variable domain, completed using reference TRBV19 and TRBJ1-5, is DGGITQSPKYLFRKEGQNVTLSCEQNLNHDAMYWYRQDPGQGLRLIYYSQIVNDFQKGDIAEGYSVSREKKESFPLTVTSAQKNPTAFYLCASSISMGPWQPQHFGDGTRLSIL.

This chain joins TRBV6-2 or TRBV6-3 and TRBJ2-7, with 8 nucleotides matching TRBD2. CDR3 length equals 16 residues. The junction had 12 bases not matched to a gene; V was cut back by 4 bases and J by 4 bases. Germline loops: CDR1 MNHEY, CDR2 SVGEGT. The CDR3 region is CASSSVGSGDMYEQYF. The CDR3 DNA follows: TGTGCCAGCAGTTCGGTGGGTAGCGGGGACATGTACGAGCAGTACTTC.

The chain combines TRBV7-2 with TRBJ2-2, with 9 positions matching TRBD1. Germline trimming cut 9 bases from V and 5 bases from J; bases unmatched to any gene: 4. Germline V lookup: CDR1 SGHTA, CDR2 FQGNSA. This CDR3 contains 13 residues. The CDR3 spells CARRQGVTGELFF. The CDR3 DNA is TGTGCCAGACGACAGGGGGTAACCGGGGAGCTGTTTTTT.

The chain combines TRBV3-1 (or the pseudogene TRBV3-2) with TRBJ2-5; 7 bases agree with TRBD2. The CDR3 runs to 13 residues. The germline CDR1 and CDR2 sequences are LGHDT and YNNKEL (reference sequence). J lost 3 bases, V lost 7 bases, and 5 bases had no gene match. CDR3 sequence: CASTPLAEETQYF. The DNA for the CDR3 is TGTGCCAGCACCCCCCTAGCGGAAGAGACCCAGTACTTC.

The J gene is TRBJ1-2, the V gene TRBV12-5; maybe TRBD1 (5 bases). Germline CDR1 and CDR2: LGHNT and FRNRAP. The CDR3 totals 13 residues. Trimming took 1 base from V and 2 from J, leaving 5 bases between them. The CDR3 loop is CASGLAGNYGYTF. The CDR3 DNA sequence: TGTGCTAGTGGTTTGGCAGGGAACTATGGCTACACCTTC.

The V gene is TRBV27, the J gene TRBJ1-2; D is possibly TRBD1 (6 bases). Germline V gene lookup returns CDR1 MNHEY and CDR2 SMNVEV (reference sequence). This CDR3 contains 15 residues. Deletions cut 4 bases from V and 4 bases from J, with 16 bases between. The CDR3 DNA sequence: TGTGCCAGCAGTTCAGGGGCGGGGGTTCTCTATGGCTACACCTTC. Translating it yields CASSSGAGVLYGYTF.

The chain recombines TRBV29-1 with TRBJ1-2, with 12 bases lining up with TRBD1. CDR3 size: 16 residues. CDR1 SQVTM and CDR2 ANQGSEA come from the germline V gene. The V segment lost 6 bases and the J segment 4 bases; nucleotides outside the gene matches: 12. The CDR3 sequence: CSVGPAGTGGLYGYTF. For the CDR3, the DNA is TGCAGCGTGGGACCGGCCGGGACAGGGGGCCTCTATGGCTACACCTTC.

The V gene is TRBV19, the J gene TRBJ1-1, with D hard to call. The CDR3 has 15 amino acids. The germline V and J ends were trimmed by 1 base and 2 bases, with 11 bases remaining between them. The germline CDR1 and CDR2 sequences are LNHDA and SQIVND (reference sequence). CDR3 residues: CASSIGASRNTEAFF. The CDR3 nucleotides are TGTGCCAGTAGTATAGGGGCAAGCAGAAACACTGAAGCTTTCTTT.

The chain carries TRBV11-2 and TRBJ1-2; the D is unclear. The CDR3 is 12 residues long. Germline CDR1 SGHAT, CDR2 FQNNGV. V lost 5 bases and J 5 bases, leaving 9 bases between the germline ends. In DNA, the CDR3 is TGTGCCAGCAGCCCCGAGGGTTATGGCTACACCTTC. Protein: CASSPEGYGYTF.

In its sample, this clone was seen a few times. The chain is built from TRBV10-3 and TRBJ2-7, with TRBD1 matching over 8 bases. V shed 6 bases and J 4 bases; nucleotides not matched to a gene: 11. This CDR3 contains 15 residues. Germline V CDR1 and CDR2: ENHRY, SYGVKD. CDR3 in amino acids: CAISDPDRGDYEQYF. CDR3 nucleotide sequence: TGTGCCATCAGCGATCCTGACAGGGGAGATTACGAGCAGTACTTC.

V and J are TRBV3-1 (or the pseudogene TRBV3-2) and TRBJ1-2; D ambiguous. The CDR3 is 14 residues long. Germline V gives CDR1 LGHDT, CDR2 YNNKEL (reference sequence). V lost 4 bases and J 6 bases, leaving 15 bases between the germline ends. CDR3 bases: TGTGCCAGCAGCCCCGAGAGGAGGGTCAATGGCTACACCTTC. Translation: CASSPERRVNGYTF.

This clone was detected a few times. The V and J genes are TRBV6-5 and TRBJ1-3; D uncertain. Trimming took 5 bases from V and 4 from J, leaving 6 bases between them. The germline CDR1 and CDR2 sequences are MNHEY and SVGAGI. The CDR3 consists of 12 residues. The CDR3 loop is CASSMTGNTIYF. CDR3 bases: TGTGCCAGCAGTATGACAGGAAACACCATATATTTT.